Presented here are 24 T cell receptor beta chains from one specimen sequenced in a study of regulatory T cells in long-lasting Graves disease. Arm-PCR of CDR3 regions and iRepertoire HTBI primers were used to build TCR beta libraries. One entry per CDR3 protein, called by TCRdb with MiXCR from the multiplex PCR reads. The table has about 300,000 distinct CDR3 sequences, 20% to 25% seen once. The time point denotes: persistent/refractory GD, antithyroid drugs over 5 years with positive TRAb. With RNA extracted from PBMCs as input, the TCR library was made. The sample here was peripheral blood mononuclear cells (PBMCs), taken when the disease was refractory, from a patient treated with antithyroid drugs. Every receptor here comes from a female donor with Graves disease.

This clonotype was observed a handful of times. The gene calls are TRBV7-2 and TRBJ2-7; 8 nucleotides align to TRBD2. The V segment lost 4 bases and the J segment 3 bases; nucleotides outside the gene matches: 11. CDR1 is SGHTA, CDR2 FQGNSA, per germline. The CDR3 contains 16 residues. DNA of the CDR3: TGTGCCAGCAGCTCCGACCTTAGCGGGAAGGTCTACGAGCAGTACTTC. This gives the protein CASSSDLSGKVYEQYF.

The V gene is TRBV28, the J gene TRBJ2-3; 8 bases match TRBD2. J gave up 4 bases and V 6 bases, and 3 bases lay outside the gene matches. The CDR3 has 13 amino acids. Germline V gene sequence: CDR1 MDHEN, CDR2 SYDVKM. The CDR3 DNA sequence: TGTGCCAGCAGAGGCGGGAGGTCAGATACGCAGTATTTT. As protein: CASRGGRSDTQYF.

In this sample, this clonotype turned up many times. The CDR3: CSARDLGGAAEETQYF. In nucleotides, the CDR3 is TGCAGTGCTAGAGATTTGGGGGGAGCAGCCGAAGAGACCCAGTACTTC. The rearrangement joins TRBV20-1 to TRBJ2-5; D might be TRBD2 (6 bases). The CDR3 is 16 residues long. In germline, CDR1 is DFQATT, CDR2 SNEGSKA (reference sequence). V lost 0 bases to trimming and J lost 3 bases, with 17 bases between them.

This sequence joins TRBV13 and TRBJ1-2, with D perhaps matching TRBD1 (6 bases). V was shortened by 10 bases and J by 3 bases, with 15 bases between the two germline ends. Germline CDR1 PRHDT, CDR2 FYEKMQ (reference sequence). The CDR3 loop spans 13 amino acids. In DNA, the CDR3 is TGTGCCACCCTAGGGAGGGGGTACTATGGCTACACCTTC. It encodes CATLGRGYYGYTF.

This clonotype was picked up a small number of times. The J gene is TRBJ2-2, the V gene TRBV7-3; D is uncertain. Germline V gene sequence: CDR1 SGHTA, CDR2 FQGTGA. The CDR3 consists of 14 residues. V dropped 3 bases and J dropped 6 bases, with 11 bases sitting between them. The CDR3 region is CASSFGSPPGELFF. The CDR3 nucleotides read TGTGCCAGCAGCTTTGGCAGCCCGCCCGGGGAGCTGTTTTTT.

This chain joins TRBV5-4 and TRBJ2-5, with D maybe TRBD1 (5 bases). V gave up 0 bases and J gave up 3 bases, with 9 bases separating them. The CDR3 covers 14 residues. CDR1 SGHNT and CDR2 YYREEE come from the germline V gene (reference sequence). The CDR3 DNA reads as TGTGCCAGCAGCTTGGTTTCCAGGGAAGAGACCCAGTACTTC. It codes for CASSLVSREETQYF.

This sequence joins TRBV11-2 and TRBJ2-1; tentative D call: TRBD2 (6 bases). The CDR3 has 16 residues. Germline V gives CDR1 SGHAT, CDR2 FQNNGV. The V end lost 0 bases, the J end lost 0 bases, and 9 bases lay between the germline ends. CDR3 sequence (DNA): TGTGCCAGCAGCTTAGAGGGACTTACCTCCTACAATGAGCAGTTCTTC. Amino acids: CASSLEGLTSYNEQFF.

This clonotype was counted many times. The chain employs TRBV18 and TRBJ2-5; no clear D. V lost 4 bases and J 2 bases, leaving 8 bases between the germline ends. Germline CDR1 is KGHSH and CDR2 is LQKENI. The CDR3 loop spans 13 amino acids. DNA for the CDR3: TGTGCCAGCTCACAGCAGGTTCAAGAGACCCAGTACTTC. It encodes CASSQQVQETQYF.

The chain couples TRBV7-2 to TRBJ2-5; 11 nucleotides match TRBD2. This CDR3 has 15 amino acids. Germline assignment: CDR1 SGHTA and CDR2 FQGNSA. Unmatched junction bases numbered 4, after V lost 4 bases and J lost 3 bases. CDR3 coding DNA: TGTGCCAGCAGCTCAACGGGACTAGCGGAAGAGACCCAGTACTTC. Protein product: CASSSTGLAEETQYF.

The CDR3 is CASSYRGGQGNYGYTF. The CDR3 DNA reads as TGTGCCAGCAGCTACCGAGGGGGACAGGGGAACTATGGCTACACCTTC. The V and J genes are TRBV7-8 and TRBJ1-2; the match to TRBD1 covers 10 bases. The CDR3 loop spans 16 amino acids. V dropped 4 bases and J dropped 2; count of bases not matched to a gene: 7. The germline V gene has CDR1 SGHVS and CDR2 FQNEAQ.

This clonotype was recorded at least ten times. The gene calls are TRBV2 and TRBJ2-7; 9 bases map to TRBD1. Trimming cost V 4 bases and J 1 base; bases outside gene matches: 5. Looked up from germline, CDR1 is SNHLY and CDR2 is FYNNEI. There are 15 residues in the CDR3. The CDR3 nucleotides are TGTGCCAGCAGTGCAGGGACAGGGAGGTCCTACGAGCAGTACTTC. Its protein product is CASSAGTGRSYEQYF.

The rearrangement uses TRBV15 and TRBJ2-5; D is possibly TRBD1 or TRBD2 (7 bases each). Germline loops: CDR1 LNHNV, CDR2 YYDKDF (reference sequence). V was cut by 1 base and J by 6 bases, with 24 bases left in between. The CDR3 has 18 amino acids. The CDR3 DNA follows: TGTGCCACCAGCAGAGGCCCTTACCAGGGGGAGGGCCGGAAGACCCAGTACTTC. Protein sequence: CATSRGPYQGEGRKTQYF.

About this clonotype: This may arise from a read error, as a much more abundant clone is one base away. The CDR3 loop is CASSAGFEKLSF. DNA for the CDR3: TGTGCCAGCAGCGCAGGGTTTGAAAAACTGTCTTTT. V and J are TRBV11-2 and TRBJ1-4, with D perhaps TRBD1 (5 bases). The CDR3 runs to 12 residues. Germline V gives CDR1 SGHAT, CDR2 FQNNGV. Filled out from reference TRBV11-2 and TRBJ1-4, the complete variable domain reads EAGVAQSPRYKIIEKRQSVAFWCNPISGHATLYWYQQILGQGPKLLIQFQNNGVVDDSQLPKDRFSAERLKGVDSTLKIQPAKLEDSAVYLCASSAGFEKLSFGSGTQLSVL.

V usage is TRBV7-9 and J usage is TRBJ1-4, with D unresolved. CDR1 is SEHNR, CDR2 FQNEAQ, per germline (reference sequence). CDR3 size: 14 residues. The V and J ends lost 5 bases and 4 bases respectively, with 11 bases between them. CDR3 protein: CASSPEVFNEKLFF. The CDR3 DNA reads as TGTGCCAGCAGCCCAGAGGTGTTTAATGAAAAACTGTTTTTT. Filled out from reference TRBV7-9 and TRBJ1-4, the complete variable domain reads DTGVSQNPRHKITKRGQNVTFRCDPISEHNRLYWYRQTLGQGPEFLTYFQNEAQLEKSRLLSDRFSAERPKGSFSTLEIQRTEQGDSAMYLCASSPEVFNEKLFFGSGTQLSVL.

This clonotype occurred a few times. The chain has TRBV7-6 and TRBJ2-7; possible D gene TRBD1, 5 bases. Germline CDR1 reads SGHVS; CDR2 reads FNYEAQ. CDR3 length equals 14 residues. Trimming shortened V by 5 bases and J by 1 base, and 12 bases separated the two germline ends. This CDR3 is CASSASDKSYEQYF. CDR3 nucleotides: TGTGCCAGCAGCGCCTCGGACAAATCCTACGAGCAGTACTTC.

This clonotype showed up just a few times. The rearrangement links TRBV5-1 to TRBJ2-1; D ambiguous. The germline CDR1 and CDR2 sequences are SGHRS and YFSETQ. This CDR3 has 14 amino acids. V was cut by 2 bases and J by 2 bases, with 8 bases left in between. This CDR3 reads CASSFTPTYNEQFF. CDR3 nucleotide sequence: TGCGCCAGCAGCTTTACTCCAACCTACAATGAGCAGTTCTTC.

V and J are TRBV20-1 and TRBJ2-2; D gene unclear. CDR3 size: 13 residues. Germline V lookup: CDR1 DFQATT, CDR2 SNEGSKA (reference sequence). V was trimmed by 6 bases and J by 6 bases, leaving 14 bases between them. The CDR3: CSAQPLVAGELFF. The CDR3 DNA reads as TGCAGTGCGCAGCCCTTAGTAGCCGGGGAGCTGTTTTTT.

The chain joins TRBV7-3 to TRBJ2-2, with a possible D match to TRBD1 (8 bases). CDR1 SGHTA and CDR2 FQGTGA come from the germline V gene. The V and J ends lost 0 bases and 5 bases respectively, with 16 bases between them. This CDR3 contains 17 residues. CDR3 nucleotide sequence: TGTGCCAGCAGCTTAACTCCCGACAGGGGAGGGACCGGGGAGCTGTTTTTT. Protein sequence: CASSLTPDRGGTGELFF.

This clonotype was found many times. The chain joins TRBV6-1 to TRBJ2-2; D is undetermined. The CDR3 consists of 12 residues. V was cut by 5 bases and J by 8 bases, with 9 bases left in between. The germline gives CDR1 MNHNS, CDR2 SASEGT. CDR3 nucleotide sequence: TGTGCCAGCAGTAACGATCTGGGGGAGCTGTTTTTT. The encoded protein is CASSNDLGELFF.

This clonotype was seen repeatedly, ten times or more. For the CDR3, the DNA is TGTGCCAGCAGGGAGCAGGGGTCTGGGGCCAACGTCCTGACTTTC. Translation: CASREQGSGANVLTF. The chain is built from TRBV25-1 and TRBJ2-6, with D possibly matching TRBD1 (6 bases). Germline CDR1 and CDR2: MGHDK and SYGVNS. The CDR3 sequence is 15 residues long. V lost 6 bases to trimming and J lost 1 base, with 10 bases between them. The full variable domain, in which reference TRBV25-1 and TRBJ2-6 provide the parts outside the CDR3, is EADIYQTPRYLVIGTGKKITLECSQTMGHDKMYWYQQDPGMELHLIHYSYGVNSTEKGDLSSESTVSRIRTEHFPLTLESARPSHTSQYLCASREQGSGANVLTFGAGSRLTVL.

This clonotype has a count of ten or more. The chain carries TRBV27 and TRBJ1-1; D is unresolved. The V end was cut by 1 base, the J end by 2 bases, with 11 bases between. Looked up from germline, CDR1 is MNHEY and CDR2 is SMNVEV (reference sequence). This CDR3 spans 15 amino acids. Here the CDR3 reads CASSLYASYNTEAFF. DNA of the CDR3: TGTGCCAGCAGTTTATACGCCTCCTATAACACTGAAGCTTTCTTT.

This clonotype appeared a few times. The chain uses TRBV18 and TRBJ1-2; D perhaps matches TRBD1 (6 bases). The CDR3 is made up of 13 amino acids. Germline V gene lookup returns CDR1 KGHSH and CDR2 LQKENI. V lost 4 bases to trimming and J lost 7 bases, with 13 bases between them. CDR3 nucleotide sequence: TGTGCCAGCTCACGACAGGTGGAAGGTGGCTACACCTTC. Protein sequence: CASSRQVEGGYTF. The full variable domain, in which reference TRBV18 and TRBJ1-2 provide the parts outside the CDR3, is NAGVMQNPRHLVRRRGQEARLRCSPMKGHSHVYWYRQLPEEGLKFMVYLQKENIIDESGMPKERFSAEFPKEGPSILRIQQVVRGDSAAYFCASSRQVEGGYTFGSGTRLTVV.

This clonotype was counted many times. The chain couples TRBV29-1 to TRBJ1-1; D is unclear. The V and J ends lost 7 bases and 4 bases respectively, with 10 bases between them. The CDR3 totals 11 residues. In germline, CDR1 is SQVTM, CDR2 ANQGSEA. The chain's CDR3 is CSASGVTEAFF. The CDR3 DNA reads as TGCAGCGCCTCGGGTGTCACTGAAGCTTTCTTT.

Ten or more counts support this clonotype. The chain recombines TRBV7-8 with TRBJ1-2; D is uncertain. Trimming removed 2 bases at V and 2 bases at J, with 3 bases between. This CDR3 is 12 amino acids long. Germline V gene sequence: CDR1 SGHVS, CDR2 FQNEAQ. CDR3 bases: TGTGCCAGCAGCTTATGGAACTATGGCTACACCTTC. Translating it yields CASSLWNYGYTF.